What follows is one TCR beta chain and its context. Its antigen is undetermined. The V gene lost 1 base and the J gene lost 5 bases, with 11 bases spanning the gap. The germline gives CDR1 KGHSH, CDR2 LQKENI. The CDR3 spans 14 residues. These data are taken from a study of vaccination effects on CD4 cells after COVID-19. Across the whole study: Two doses of BNT162b2 or mRNA-1273 vaccine were administered to participants. General observations from the study: In the late period after vaccination, infection- and vaccine-induced clones contracted markedly.

Sequenced by immunoSEQ multiplex PCR; TCRdb stores in-frame clones only, minus some. The sample has 35,000 to 55,000 clones, around 76% seen once. ViraFEST expansion of antigen-specific CD4+ T cells with viral peptide pools preceded sequencing. Upon completion of 10 to 11 days in culture, CD4+ T cells were isolated. Testing of the vaccine recipients showed negative nucleocapsid antibodies and no prior SARS-CoV-2 infection. Every well housed approximately 2.2 million PBMC, which grew in culture alongside around 10 IU/ml IL-2 and roughly 10 ug/ml peptides. Half-medium replacement with IL-2 medium occurred on days 3 and 7.

The receptor comes from a human donor who received a COVID-19 vaccine. The material sequenced was CD4+ T cells from PBMCs cultured with SARS-CoV-2 spike peptides, taken before COVID-19 vaccination. The chain links TRBV18 to TRBJ2-5, with D perhaps TRBD1 or TRBD2 (6 bases each). For the CDR3, the DNA is TGTGCCAGCTCACCACGTAGAGGGGGGGAGACCCAGTACTTC. This codes for CASSPRRGGETQYF.